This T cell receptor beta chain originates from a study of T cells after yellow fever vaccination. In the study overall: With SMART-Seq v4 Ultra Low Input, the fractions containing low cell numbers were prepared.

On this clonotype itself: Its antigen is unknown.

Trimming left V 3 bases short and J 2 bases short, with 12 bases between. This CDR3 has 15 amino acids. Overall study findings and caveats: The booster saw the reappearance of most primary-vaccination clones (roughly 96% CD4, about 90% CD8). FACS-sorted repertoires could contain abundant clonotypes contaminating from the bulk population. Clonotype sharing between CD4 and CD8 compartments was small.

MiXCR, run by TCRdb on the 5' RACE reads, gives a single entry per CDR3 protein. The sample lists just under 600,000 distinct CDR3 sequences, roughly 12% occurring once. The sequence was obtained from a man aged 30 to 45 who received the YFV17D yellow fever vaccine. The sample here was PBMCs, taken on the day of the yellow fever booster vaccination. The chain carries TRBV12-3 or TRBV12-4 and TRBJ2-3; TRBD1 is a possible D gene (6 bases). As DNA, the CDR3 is TGTGCCAGCAGTTTTGGGCAGGGGCCCACAGATACGCAGTATTTT. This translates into CASSFGQGPTDTQYF.